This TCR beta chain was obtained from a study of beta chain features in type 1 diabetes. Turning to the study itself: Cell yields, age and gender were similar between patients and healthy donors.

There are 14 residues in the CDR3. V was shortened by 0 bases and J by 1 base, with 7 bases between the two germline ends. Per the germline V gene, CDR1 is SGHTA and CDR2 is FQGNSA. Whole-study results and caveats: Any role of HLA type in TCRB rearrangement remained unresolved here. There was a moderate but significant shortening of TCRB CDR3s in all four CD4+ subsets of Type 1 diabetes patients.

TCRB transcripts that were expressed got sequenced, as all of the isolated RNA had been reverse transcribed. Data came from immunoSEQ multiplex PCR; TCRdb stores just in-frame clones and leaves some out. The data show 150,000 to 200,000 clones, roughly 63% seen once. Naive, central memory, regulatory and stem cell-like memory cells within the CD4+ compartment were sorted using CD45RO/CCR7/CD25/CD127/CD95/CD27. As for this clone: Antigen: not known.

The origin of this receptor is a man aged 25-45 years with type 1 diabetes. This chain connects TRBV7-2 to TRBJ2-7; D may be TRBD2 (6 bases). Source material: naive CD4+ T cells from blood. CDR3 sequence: CASSLAGGSYEQYF. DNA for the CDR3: TGTGCCAGCAGCTTAGCCGGAGGGTCCTACGAGCAGTACTTC.